A single sample gave rise to the 32 T cell receptor beta chains below, sequenced in a study of shared clonotypes between healthy human individuals. Assay used: immunoSEQ multiplex PCR; TCRdb lists only in-frame clones, some missing. The data show a few million clones, approximately 92% seen once. The sequencing sample was made of naive CD4+ T cells sorted from blood. Subset here: CD45RA+ positively selected. The receptors stem from a man aged 18 to 30 in good health.

This chain uses TRBV21-1 with TRBJ2-7. TRBV21-1 is assigned pseudogene status. The length of the CDR3 is 12 residues. The CDR3 DNA sequence: TGTGCCAGCAGCAAAGGTACGGAAGAGCAGTACTTC. This encodes CASSKGTEEQYF.

The chain has TRBV25-1 and TRBJ1-4; D is undetermined. Germline V lookup: CDR1 MGHDK, CDR2 SYGVNS. CDR3 length equals 15 residues. Trimming took off 1 base at V and 8 bases at J, with 14 bases between the two ends. CDR3 bases: TGTGCCAGCAGTGAATTGGGAACCTCTGGGGAAAAACTGTTTTTT. This translates into CASSELGTSGEKLFF.

This chain joins TRBV28 and TRBJ1-1; TRBD1 agrees at 10 bases. The CDR3 totals 16 residues. Unmatched junction bases numbered 18, after V lost 7 bases and J lost 10 bases. Germline values: CDR1 MDHEN, CDR2 SYDVKM. The CDR3 protein is CASTNQPRGQGPVAFF. The CDR3 coding sequence is TGTGCCAGCACTAACCAACCGAGGGGACAGGGGCCTGTAGCTTTCTTT.

The chain uses TRBV5-4 and TRBJ1-2; 7 bases are a match to TRBD1. With 4 bases clipped from V and 7 bases from J, the junction kept 4 bases outside the gene matches. Per the germline V gene, CDR1 is SGHNT and CDR2 is YYREEE (reference sequence). The CDR3 spans 12 residues. CDR3 DNA sequence: TGTGCCAGCAGCCCGGGACAGTTTGGCTACACCTTC. Protein product: CASSPGQFGYTF.

This rearrangement joins TRBV19 to TRBJ1-1; no clear D. The CDR3 is 16 amino acids. V lost 5 bases to trimming and J lost 5 bases, with 21 bases between them. In germline, CDR1 is LNHDA, CDR2 SQIVND (reference sequence). The CDR3: CASSPISGLDWTEAFF. The CDR3 DNA sequence: TGTGCCAGTAGTCCCATCTCCGGACTCGATTGGACTGAAGCTTTCTTT.

The rearrangement joins TRBV10-3 to TRBJ1-1; unclear D gene. Germline CDR1 and CDR2: ENHRY and SYGVKD. CDR3 length: 14 amino acids. The V gene lost 5 bases and the J gene lost 0 bases, with 10 bases spanning the gap. CDR3 amino acids: CAISPDIMNTEAFF. The CDR3 DNA reads as TGTGCCATCAGTCCTGATATAATGAACACTGAAGCTTTCTTT.

The rearrangement uses TRBV6-5 and TRBJ2-7; tentatively, D is TRBD2 (6 bases). This CDR3 spans 14 amino acids. Germline CDR1 MNHEY, CDR2 SVGAGI. Between the trimmed V and J ends, which lost 8 bases and 3 bases, there was a span of 17 bases. The CDR3 loop reads CASRRGGTGYEQYF. CDR3 nucleotides: TGTGCCAGCCGAAGGGGCGGGACGGGCTACGAGCAGTACTTC.

The CDR3 reads CASSPEVNTEAFF. CDR3 nucleotide sequence: TGTGCCAGCAGCCCAGAAGTGAACACTGAAGCTTTCTTT. The V call is TRBV7-2, the J call TRBJ1-1; D unresolved. This CDR3 contains 13 residues. Germline CDR1 SGHTA, CDR2 FQGNSA. V was trimmed by 5 bases and J by 0 bases, leaving 7 bases between them.

This sequence joins TRBV11-3 and TRBJ2-1; 11 nucleotides align to TRBD1. The CDR3 is 15 amino acids. V gave up 3 bases and J gave up 7 bases; unmatched junction bases: 5. Germline V CDR1 and CDR2: SGHNT, YENEEA. CDR3 in DNA: TGTGCCAGCAGCTTGGGACAGGGGGTTTTTAATGAGCAGTTCTTC. Its protein is CASSLGQGVFNEQFF. The complete variable domain, with remaining parts taken from reference TRBV11-3 and TRBJ2-1, reads EAGVVQSPRYKIIEKKQPVAFWCNPISGHNTLYWYLQNLGQGPELLIRYENEEAVDDSQLPKDRFSAERLKGVDSTLKIQPAELGDSAVYLCASSLGQGVFNEQFFGPGTRLTVL.

The V and J genes are TRBV7-2 and TRBJ2-7, with D maybe TRBD2 (5 bases). V was clipped by 1 base and J by 3 bases, with 19 bases between them. The CDR3 consists of 17 residues. From germline, CDR1 is SGHTA and CDR2 FQGNSA. The CDR3 here is CASSLGGPFLADYEQYF. The CDR3 bases are TGTGCCAGCAGCTTAGGCGGCCCCTTCCTAGCCGACTACGAGCAGTACTTC.

J is TRBJ2-5 and V is TRBV5-4, with D possibly matching TRBD2 (5 bases). This CDR3 spans 14 amino acids. Looked up from germline, CDR1 is SGHNT and CDR2 is YYREEE (reference sequence). The germline V and J ends were trimmed by 5 bases and 2 bases, with 13 bases remaining between them. The CDR3 DNA reads as TGTGCCAGCAGACTTCTGGGCGGGCAAGAGACCCAGTACTTC. Protein sequence: CASRLLGGQETQYF.

The genes are TRBV5-1 and TRBJ2-5, with a weak D call TRBD1 (6 bases). There are 14 residues in the CDR3. Germline CDR1 SGHRS, CDR2 YFSETQ. Between the trimmed V and J ends, which lost 4 bases and 4 bases, there was a span of 14 bases. CDR3 residues: CASSPPGQSETQYF. CDR3 DNA sequence: TGCGCCAGCAGCCCTCCGGGACAATCAGAGACCCAGTACTTC. Drawing the rest from reference TRBV5-1 and TRBJ2-5, the complete variable domain is KAGVTQTPRYLIKTRGQQVTLSCSPISGHRSVSWYQQTPGQGLQFLFEYFSETQRNKGNFPGRFSGRQFSNSRSEMNVSTLELGDSALYLCASSPPGQSETQYFGPGTRLLVL.

The V gene is TRBV16, the J gene TRBJ2-1; TRBD2 aligns across 10 bases. V shed 0 bases and J 4 bases; nucleotides not matched to a gene: 3. This CDR3 spans 16 amino acids. Germline CDR1 KGHSY, CDR2 FQNENV. CDR3 in amino acids: CASSQSRTSGYNEQFF. Written as DNA, the CDR3 is TGTGCCAGCAGCCAATCGAGGACTAGCGGATACAATGAGCAGTTCTTC.

This sequence joins TRBV7-2 and TRBJ1-1; no clear D gene. The CDR3 sequence is 14 residues long. V lost 5 bases, J lost 2 bases, and 12 bases lay in between. Germline V lookup: CDR1 SGHTA, CDR2 FQGNSA. The chain's CDR3 is CASSQDKGNTEAFF. The CDR3 DNA is TGTGCCAGCAGCCAAGACAAGGGTAACACTGAAGCTTTCTTT.

This chain joins TRBV7-9 and TRBJ1-1, with D maybe TRBD1 (6 bases). The CDR3 is made up of 18 amino acids. The germline V gene encodes CDR1 SEHNR and CDR2 FQNEAQ (reference sequence). Trimming removed 0 bases at V and 0 bases at J, with 17 bases between. CDR3 in DNA: TGTGCCAGCAGCTTAGCGTTGCAACAGGGTCCGCTGAACACTGAAGCTTTCTTT. Protein product: CASSLALQQGPLNTEAFF.

This chain joins TRBV27 and TRBJ2-1, with TRBD2 matching 8 bases. CDR1 is MNHEY and CDR2 is SMNVEV in the germline V gene (reference sequence). The CDR3 covers 16 residues. Germline trimming cut 3 bases from V and 6 bases from J; bases unmatched to any gene: 10. The CDR3 bases are TGTGCCAGCAGTTTCTCGTCGGGGACTAGTGGCAATGAGCAGTTCTTC. Its protein is CASSFSSGTSGNEQFF.

The chain is built from TRBV6-5 and TRBJ2-7; D not resolved. The CDR3 is 14 amino acids. The ends were cut back, 0 bases at V and 6 bases at J, with 12 bases in the middle. Per the germline V gene, CDR1 is MNHEY and CDR2 is SVGAGI. The CDR3 protein is CASSYSLRSGEQYF. The CDR3 DNA follows: TGTGCCAGCAGTTACTCTTTGCGATCGGGCGAGCAGTACTTC.

This chain joins TRBV7-9 and TRBJ2-7, with a tentative D call TRBD2 (6 bases). CDR3 size: 13 residues. V lost 2 bases and J 4 bases, leaving 9 bases between the germline ends. Germline assignment: CDR1 SEHNR and CDR2 FQNEAQ (reference sequence). The CDR3 nucleotides read TGTGCCAGCAGCTTAAAACGGGAGTACGAGCAGTACTTC. Its protein product is CASSLKREYEQYF.

The chain recombines TRBV6-6 with TRBJ1-2, with unresolved D. The germline V and J ends were trimmed by 6 bases and 5 bases, with 19 bases remaining between them. Germline values: CDR1 MNHNY, CDR2 SVGAGI (reference sequence). The CDR3 extends over 15 amino acids. The CDR3 spells CASRSFEIGEYGYTF. The CDR3 DNA is TGTGCCAGCAGGTCCTTCGAGATCGGAGAATATGGCTACACCTTC.

The rearrangement joins TRBV19 to TRBJ2-3, with D unclear. The ends were cut back, 3 bases at V and 0 bases at J, with 7 bases in the middle. This CDR3 has 14 residues. The germline V gene encodes CDR1 LNHDA and CDR2 SQIVND (reference sequence). CDR3 protein: CASSMTVSTDTQYF. CDR3 nucleotides: TGTGCCAGTAGTATGACCGTTAGCACAGATACGCAGTATTTT. Together with reference TRBV19 and TRBJ2-3, the CDR3 gives the full variable domain: DGGITQSPKYLFRKEGQNVTLSCEQNLNHDAMYWYRQDPGQGLRLIYYSQIVNDFQKGDIAEGYSVSREKKESFPLTVTSAQKNPTAFYLCASSMTVSTDTQYFGPGTRLTVL.

This chain connects TRBV18 to TRBJ2-3; D remains ambiguous. In germline, CDR1 is KGHSH, CDR2 LQKENI. This CDR3 is 13 amino acids long. V shed 3 bases and J shed 2 bases, with 6 bases lying between them. Here the CDR3 DNA reads TGTGCCAGCTCACCCTTTCTCACAGATACGCAGTATTTT. This sequence encodes CASSPFLTDTQYF.

The chain recombines TRBV19 with TRBJ1-5; D remains unclear. CDR3 size: 14 residues. Trimming left V 2 bases short and J 6 bases short, with 11 bases between. Germline CDR1 is LNHDA and CDR2 is SQIVND (reference sequence). In DNA, the CDR3 is TGTGCCAGTAGTATAACGGGGTCGGGTCAGCCCCAGCATTTT. Amino acid sequence: CASSITGSGQPQHF.

This chain uses TRBV18 with TRBJ1-2; D ambiguous. The V end was cut by 0 bases, the J end by 0 bases, with 14 bases between. CDR1 and CDR2 (germline): KGHSH, LQKENI. There are 17 residues in the CDR3. CDR3 DNA sequence: TGTGCCAGCTCACCACCTTATGGCAGCCAAACTAACTATGGCTACACCTTC. Its translation: CASSPPYGSQTNYGYTF.

The chain uses TRBV28 and TRBJ2-3; 7 bases map to TRBD1. CDR3 length: 15 residues. The V gene's germline CDR1 is MDHEN and CDR2 SYDVKM. The J segment lost 2 bases and the V segment lost 7 bases, leaving 9 bases of the junction unmatched. The DNA of the CDR3 is TGTGCCAGCATTTCCGGGACAGAGTACACAGATACGCAGTATTTT. It codes for CASISGTEYTDTQYF.

This chain uses TRBV5-4 with TRBJ2-3; D may match TRBD1 or TRBD2 (5 bases each). Germline loops: CDR1 SGHNT, CDR2 YYREEE (reference sequence). Trimming pared 3 bases from V and 0 bases from J, leaving 11 bases between. The CDR3 totals 15 residues. The CDR3: CASSYIGTSTDTQYF. The CDR3 bases are TGTGCCAGCAGCTATATAGGGACGAGCACAGATACGCAGTATTTT. Full variable domain (rest looked up from reference TRBV5-4 and TRBJ2-3): ETGVTQSPTHLIKTRGQQVTLRCSSQSGHNTVSWYQQALGQGPQFIFQYYREEENGRGNFPPRFSGLQFPNYSSELNVNALELDDSALYLCASSYIGTSTDTQYFGPGTRLTVL.

The chain has TRBV6-1 and TRBJ1-6, with D perhaps TRBD1 (5 bases). Deletions cut 8 bases from V and 11 bases from J, with 10 bases between. From germline, CDR1 is MNHNS and CDR2 SASEGT. This CDR3 has 11 residues. CDR3 bases: TGTGCCAGCTCTGGGGGGGCACCCCTCCACTTT. Translated, it gives CASSGGAPLHF.

The table lists this clone with a few counts. V gene TRBV30 combines with J gene TRBJ1-1; D is ambiguous. This CDR3 has 11 residues. Germline CDR1 reads GTSNPN; CDR2 reads SVGIG (reference sequence). V gave up 5 bases and J gave up 0 bases, with 4 bases separating them. CDR3 residues: CAWDMNTEAFF. DNA of the CDR3: TGTGCCTGGGACATGAACACTGAAGCTTTCTTT.

The V call is TRBV5-1, the J call TRBJ2-7; the D gene is possibly TRBD1 (6 bases). Germline V gives CDR1 SGHRS, CDR2 YFSETQ. The CDR3 consists of 14 residues. V was clipped by 4 bases and J by 1 base, with 12 bases between them. The DNA of the CDR3 is TGCGCCAGCAGCGCCCGGACAGAATCCTACGAGCAGTACTTC. Its protein product is CASSARTESYEQYF.

The rearrangement links TRBV30 to TRBJ2-6; D is perhaps TRBD1 (6 bases). This CDR3 is built from 17 residues. The V gene's germline CDR1 is GTSNPN and CDR2 SVGIG (reference sequence). V lost 4 bases to trimming and J lost 1 base, with 17 bases between them. The CDR3 DNA is TGTGCCTGGACGGCCCAGGGGACACATTCTGGGGCCAACGTCCTGACTTTC. Its protein product is CAWTAQGTHSGANVLTF.

The chain joins TRBV6-5 to TRBJ1-1; no definite D call. Germline V CDR1 and CDR2: MNHEY, SVGAGI. This CDR3 region has 15 residues. Trimming removed 0 bases from V and 0 bases from J, with 8 bases in between. CDR3 loop: CASSYSRSLNTEAFF. The DNA of the CDR3 is TGTGCCAGCAGTTACTCGAGGTCCTTGAACACTGAAGCTTTCTTT.

A single count supports this clone. Other DNA sequences in the sample encode the same CDR3. The chain links TRBV6-1 to TRBJ2-7; D unresolved. The V and J ends lost 3 bases and 2 bases respectively, with 5 bases between them. The CDR3 extends over 12 amino acids. The germline gives CDR1 MNHNS, CDR2 SASEGT. The CDR3 DNA reads TGTGCCAGCAGTGAGGCGACCTACGAGCAGTACTTC. The encoded protein is CASSEATYEQYF.

This clone was seen only a few times. V gene TRBV10-3 combines with J gene TRBJ1-5; D is unresolved. Looked up from germline, CDR1 is ENHRY and CDR2 is SYGVKD. The ends were cut back, 4 bases at V and 0 bases at J, with 10 bases in the middle. The CDR3 is 15 residues long. CDR3 residues: CAISGGLYSNQPQHF. CDR3 nucleotide sequence: TGTGCCATCAGTGGCGGCCTTTATAGCAATCAGCCCCAGCATTTT.